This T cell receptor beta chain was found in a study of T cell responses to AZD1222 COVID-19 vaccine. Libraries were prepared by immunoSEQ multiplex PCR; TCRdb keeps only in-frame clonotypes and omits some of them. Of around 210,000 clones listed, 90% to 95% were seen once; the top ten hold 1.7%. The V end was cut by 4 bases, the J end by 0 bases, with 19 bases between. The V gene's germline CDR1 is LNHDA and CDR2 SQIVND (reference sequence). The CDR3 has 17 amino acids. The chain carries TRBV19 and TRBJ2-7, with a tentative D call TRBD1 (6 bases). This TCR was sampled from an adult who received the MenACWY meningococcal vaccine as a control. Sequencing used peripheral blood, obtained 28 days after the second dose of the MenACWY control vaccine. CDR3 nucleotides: TGTGCCAGTAGTAGCAACAGACCGGGACATTTCTCCTACGAGCAGTACTTC. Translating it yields CASSSNRPGHFSYEQYF.